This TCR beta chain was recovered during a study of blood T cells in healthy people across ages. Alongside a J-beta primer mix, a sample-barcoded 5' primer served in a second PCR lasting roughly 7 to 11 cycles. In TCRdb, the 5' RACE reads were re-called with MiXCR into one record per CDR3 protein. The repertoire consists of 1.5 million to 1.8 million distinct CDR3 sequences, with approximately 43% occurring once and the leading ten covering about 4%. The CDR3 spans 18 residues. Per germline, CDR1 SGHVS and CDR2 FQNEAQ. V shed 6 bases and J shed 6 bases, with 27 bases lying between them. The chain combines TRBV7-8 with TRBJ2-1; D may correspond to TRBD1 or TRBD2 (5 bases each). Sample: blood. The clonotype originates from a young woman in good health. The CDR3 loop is CASRTLLGAVRRTNEQFF. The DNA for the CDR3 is TGTGCCAGCAGGACGTTACTAGGGGCGGTGCGGCGGACCAATGAGCAGTTCTTC.